One sample yielded the 27 T cell receptor beta chains listed below, sequenced in a study of tumor-infiltrating lymphocytes in glioblastoma multiforme. TCR beta libraries were built from RNA through three nested multiplex PCR rounds using modified ARM-PCR. TCRdb analysed the multiplex PCR reads with MiXCR anew, one entry per CDR3 protein. This sample has about 19,000 distinct CDR3 sequences, with about two thirds found just once. The sample consisted of peripheral blood. These receptors came from a male donor with glioblastoma.

This clonotype was recorded many times. The chain employs TRBV29-1 and TRBJ2-3; 7 bases match TRBD1. The V gene end was trimmed by 6 bases and the J gene end by 4 bases; junction bases not matched to a gene: 10. Germline V gives CDR1 SQVTM, CDR2 ANQGSEA. CDR3 length: 14 amino acids. Here the CDR3 reads CSVQTGVRADTQYF. The CDR3 DNA reads TGCAGCGTACAAACAGGGGTCCGCGCAGATACGCAGTATTTT.

Concerning this clonotype: Germline and junction disagree at one end, which may indicate a read error. This chain connects TRBV11-2 to TRBJ1-1; 9 bases align to TRBD1. Per germline, CDR1 SGHAT and CDR2 FQNNGV. The CDR3 runs 19 residues. The CDR3: CASSTRSGTGIRMNNEAFF. CDR3 DNA sequence: TGTGCCAGCAGCACAAGATCCGGGACAGGGATTAGGATGAACAATGAAGCTTTCTTT.

By sample share, this clonotype is medium-sized. The V gene is TRBV12-3 or TRBV12-4, the J gene TRBJ2-2; possibly TRBD1 for D (6 bases). There are 12 residues in the CDR3. The germline V and J ends were trimmed by 5 bases and 6 bases, with 7 bases remaining between them. The CDR3 region is CASSTGSGELFF. The CDR3 DNA is TGTGCCAGCAGTACAGGGTCCGGGGAGCTGTTTTTT.

J is TRBJ1-2 and V is TRBV11-2; D is unresolved. V lost 5 bases to trimming and J lost 7 bases, with 14 bases between them. Looked up from germline, CDR1 is SGHAT and CDR2 is FQNNGV. The length of the CDR3 is 13 residues. The CDR3 coding sequence is TGTGCCAGCAGCCCTACGTCGGATGCTGGCTACACCTTC. It is translated as CASSPTSDAGYTF.

This chain uses TRBV11-2 with TRBJ2-3, with D perhaps matching TRBD1 or TRBD2 (5 bases each). The germline V gene encodes CDR1 SGHAT and CDR2 FQNNGV. The V end was cut by 3 bases, the J end by 6 bases, with 7 bases between. The CDR3 covers 12 residues. CDR3: CASSLGEDTQYF. Here the CDR3 DNA reads TGTGCCAGCAGCTTGGGGGAGGATACGCAGTATTTT.

Worth noting for this clonotype: A read error may be the cause here, since a much bigger clone is one base away. This CDR3 is CSAAGLQYNEQFF. CDR3 bases: TGCAGCGCCGCGGGACTCCAATACAATGAGCAGTTCTTC. The V gene is TRBV29-1, the J gene TRBJ2-1; weak D call: TRBD2 (6 bases). Germline V gene data show CDR1 as SQVTM and CDR2 as ANQGSEA. Trimming removed 7 bases from V and 4 bases from J, with 14 bases in between. CDR3 length: 13 residues.

The table lists this clonotype with many counts. The chain has TRBV20-1 and TRBJ2-1, with 9 bases matching TRBD2. The CDR3 runs 15 residues. J gave up 7 bases and V 0 bases, and 7 bases lay outside the gene matches. Germline V gives CDR1 DFQATT, CDR2 SNEGSKA (reference sequence). DNA for the CDR3: TGCAGTGCTAGAGATCTAGCGGGAAGAGGGAATGAGCAGTTCTTC. Residues: CSARDLAGRGNEQFF.

The sample holds one count of this clonotype. At one end the junction does not follow the germline gene, possibly because of a read error. This chain links TRBV11-2 with TRBJ1-1; D is undetermined. The germline V gene has CDR1 SGHAT and CDR2 FQNNGV. CDR3 length: 15 amino acids. The CDR3, as DNA: TGTGCCAGCAGCTTATTGTCGGCAGAGAGGACTGAAGCTTTCTTC. Residues: CASSLLSAERTEAFF. The variable domain in full, with the rest retrieved from reference TRBV11-2 and TRBJ1-1, is EAGVAQSPRYKIIEKRQSVAFWCNPISGHATLYWYQQILGQGPKLLIQFQNNGVVDDSQLPKDRFSAERLKGVDSTLKIQPAKLEDSAVYLCASSLLSAERTEAFFGQGTRLTVV.

The V and J genes are TRBV6-2 or TRBV6-3 and TRBJ2-6; D unresolved. CDR1 is MNHEY, CDR2 SVGEGT, per germline. V lost 2 bases to trimming and J lost 2 bases, with 10 bases between them. This CDR3 contains 16 residues. CDR3 loop: CASSYVFGAGANVLTF. Here the CDR3 DNA reads TGTGCCAGCAGTTACGTTTTTGGTGCTGGGGCCAACGTCCTGACTTTC.

Comment on this clonotype: At one boundary the junction diverges from the germline segment, which might be a read error. This sequence joins TRBV29-1 and TRBJ1-2; TRBD1 aligns across 11 bases. Germline V gene lookup returns CDR1 SQVTM and CDR2 ANQGSEA. The length of the CDR3 is 12 residues. CDR3 amino acids: CGVEGTGGGYTF. As DNA, the CDR3 is TGCGGCGTTGAGGGGACAGGGGGTGGCTACACCTTC. The entire variable domain, with the rest obtained from reference TRBV29-1 and TRBJ1-2, is as follows: SAVISQKPSRDICQRGTSLTIQCQVDSQVTMMFWYRQQPGQSLTLIATANQGSEATYESGFVIDKFPISRPNLTFSTLTVSNMSPEDSSIYLCGVEGTGGGYTFGSGTRLTVV.

Turning to this clonotype: Its ends do not fully match the called genes, so a read error is possible. The chain carries TRBV11-2 and TRBJ2-1; perhaps TRBD2 as D (6 bases). This CDR3 is 13 amino acids long. CDR1 is SGHAT and CDR2 is FQNNGV in the germline V gene. CDR3 sequence reads: CGSSQREIGEQFF. In DNA form, the CDR3 reads TGTGGCAGCAGCCAACGGGAGATCGGTGAGCAATTCTTC. Variable domain in full (rest from reference TRBV11-2 and TRBJ2-1): EAGVAQSPRYKIIEKRQSVAFWCNPISGHATLYWYQQILGQGPKLLIQFQNNGVVDDSQLPKDRFSAERLKGVDSTLKIQPAKLEDSAVYLCGSSQREIGEQFFGPGTRLTVL.

Concerning this clonotype itself: At one boundary the junction diverges from the germline segment, which might be a read error. CDR3 bases: TGTACCAGCACCGGGGGACCAGGCACAGATACGCAGTATTTT. Protein product: CTSTGGPGTDTQYF. The chain recombines TRBV28 with TRBJ2-3, with D tentatively TRBD2 (6 bases). The CDR3 extends over 14 amino acids. Germline assignment: CDR1 MDHEN and CDR2 SYDVKM.

As regards this clonotype: Germline and junction disagree at one end, which may indicate a read error. The V call is TRBV11-2, the J call TRBJ2-1; 9 nucleotides match TRBD1. The germline gives CDR1 SGHAT, CDR2 FQNNGV. The CDR3 sequence is 16 residues long. The CDR3 region has the DNA TGTGCCAGCGGCCGCGACAGGGGGAAGATCAACAATGAGCGGTTCTTC. This encodes CASGRDRGKINNERFF.

This clonotype appeared many times. The chain recombines TRBV5-4 with TRBJ2-7; 7 bases match TRBD2. Per the germline V gene, CDR1 is SGHNT and CDR2 is YYREEE (reference sequence). The CDR3 spans 15 residues. The V and J ends lost 2 bases and 1 base, in that order; junction bases with no gene match: 6. The chain's CDR3 is CASSLDSRESYEQYF. The CDR3 region has the DNA TGTGCCAGCAGCTTAGACTCGCGGGAGTCCTACGAGCAGTACTTC.

This clonotype was seen a single time. The rearrangement uses TRBV11-2 and TRBJ2-1; 14 bases are a match to TRBD2. This CDR3 comprises 16 residues. V lost 3 bases to trimming and J lost 8 bases; unmatched junction nucleotides: 6. Germline loops: CDR1 SGHAT, CDR2 FQNNGV. Here the CDR3 reads CASSLGLAGERDEQFF. CDR3 DNA: TGTGCCAGCAGCTTGGGACTAGCGGGAGAAAGGGATGAGCAGTTCTTC. Supplemented by reference TRBV11-2 and TRBJ2-1, the full variable domain reads EAGVAQSPRYKIIEKRQSVAFWCNPISGHATLYWYQQILGQGPKLLIQFQNNGVVDDSQLPKDRFSAERLKGVDSTLKIQPAKLEDSAVYLCASSLGLAGERDEQFFGPGTRLTVL.

This clonotype was observed a handful of times. The chain employs TRBV7-2 and TRBJ2-1; maybe TRBD1 (5 bases). The germline V and J ends were trimmed by 3 bases and 1 base, with 7 bases remaining between them. Germline CDR1 is SGHTA and CDR2 is FQGNSA. CDR3 length: 14 residues. The DNA of the CDR3 is TGTGCCAGCAGCTTTAAGGGGTCCTACAATGAGCAGTTCTTC. It is translated as CASSFKGSYNEQFF.

This clonotype was found many times. The chain couples TRBV29-1 to TRBJ2-7; 8 bases are shared with TRBD1. V lost 4 bases and J lost 5; bases outside the gene matches: 13. CDR1 and CDR2 (germline): SQVTM, ANQGSEA. The CDR3 contains 15 residues. The CDR3: CSVGDPAGGFNEQYF. The CDR3 DNA sequence: TGCAGCGTTGGAGACCCCGCAGGGGGCTTTAACGAGCAGTACTTC.

This clonotype appeared once. The chain carries TRBV13 and TRBJ2-7; 8 bases line up with TRBD1. The ends lost 4 bases at V and 1 base at J; junction bases unmatched: 9. Germline-derived CDR1 and CDR2 are PRHDT and FYEKMQ (reference sequence). The CDR3 consists of 16 residues. The CDR3 DNA sequence: TGTGCCAGCAGCTCTCCAGAGACAGGGGAATCCTACGAGCAGTACTTC. This encodes CASSSPETGESYEQYF.

The chain couples TRBV13 to TRBJ2-1, with 7 bases aligning to TRBD1. Trimming cost V 0 bases and J 5 bases; bases outside gene matches: 4. Germline CDR1 is PRHDT and CDR2 is FYEKMQ (reference sequence). The CDR3 runs to 15 residues. DNA for the CDR3: TGTGCCAGCAGCTTAGGGACAGGGTACCACAATGAGCAGTTCTTC. It codes for CASSLGTGYHNEQFF.

V is TRBV12-3 or TRBV12-4 and J is TRBJ1-1, with D possibly being TRBD1 (5 bases). Trimming removed 5 bases from V and 5 bases from J, with 15 bases in between. This CDR3 contains 14 residues. The DNA for the CDR3 is TGTGCCAGCAGTCCACCGGAGGGGAGGACTGAAGCTTTCTTT. This encodes CASSPPEGRTEAFF.

The chain is built from TRBV4-2 and TRBJ2-7; D is possibly TRBD1 or TRBD2 (5 bases each). In germline, CDR1 is LGHNA, CDR2 YNFKEQ. This CDR3 contains 15 residues. CDR3 sequence: CASGQERMGVYEQYV. CDR3 sequence (DNA): TGTGCCAGCGGCCAAGAGCGAATGGGGGTCTACGAGCAGTACGTC.

The chain links TRBV5-4 to TRBJ1-5, with 7 nucleotides matching TRBD1. Trimming removed 4 bases from V and 3 bases from J; junction bases left unmatched: 7. The length of the CDR3 is 15 residues. Germline-derived CDR1 and CDR2 are SGHNT and YYREEE (reference sequence). The CDR3 region has the DNA TGTGCCAGCAGCCTGGGTGGACAGGCCAATCAGCCCCAGCATTTT. Its protein product is CASSLGGQANQPQHF.

The rearrangement uses TRBV12-3 or TRBV12-4 and TRBJ2-1, with 12 bases lining up with TRBD2. This CDR3 is built from 12 residues. V lost 8 bases, J lost 13 bases, and 6 bases stayed unmatched. The CDR3 DNA reads TGTGCCAGCTGTCGACTAGCGGGAGAACAGTTCTTC. It translates to CASCRLAGEQFF.

This clonotype was counted ten times or more. The chain carries TRBV6-1 and TRBJ2-6; D possibly corresponds to TRBD2 (6 bases). V was pared by 8 bases and J by 0 bases, with 23 bases between. The CDR3 covers 19 residues. CDR1 and CDR2 from the germline V gene are MNHNS and SASEGT. The CDR3, as DNA: TGTGCCAGCCACCATCTGGAGGGGAATCCCCTCTCTGGGGCCAACGTCCTGACTTTC. Protein: CASHHLEGNPLSGANVLTF.

This chain joins TRBV29-1 and TRBJ2-1; D perhaps matches TRBD2 (6 bases). V gave up 6 bases and J gave up 6 bases, with 21 bases separating them. The CDR3 is 15 residues long. Germline-derived CDR1 and CDR2 are SQVTM and ANQGSEA. The CDR3 protein is CSVSILAIRRNEQFF. In nucleotides, the CDR3 is TGCAGCGTATCCATACTAGCTATCCGGCGCAATGAGCAGTTCTTC.

This clonotype occurred once. V and J are TRBV6-6 and TRBJ2-5; D remains unclear. The CDR3 is made up of 12 amino acids. CDR1 is MNHNY and CDR2 is SVGAGI in the germline V gene (reference sequence). Trimming removed 2 bases at V and 5 bases at J, with 6 bases between. The chain's CDR3 is CASSYRVETQYF. CDR3 DNA: TGTGCCAGCAGTTACAGGGTCGAGACCCAGTACTTC.

The chain employs TRBV4-1 and TRBJ1-2; a possible D gene is TRBD1 (6 bases). Germline CDR1 reads MGHRA; CDR2 reads YSYEKL. Trimming cost V 0 bases and J 2 bases, with 7 bases left between them. The CDR3 runs 14 residues. DNA for the CDR3: TGCGCCAGCAGCCAAGAAAGGGGGAACTATGGCTACACCTTC. It specifies CASSQERGNYGYTF.